The clone carrying this T cell receptor beta chain was observed at least ten times. No antigen is known for it. Using unique molecular identifiers, the investigators prepared the TCRbeta library. MiXCR, run by TCRdb on the PCR reads, gives a single entry per CDR3 protein. The table includes roughly 200,000 distinct CDR3 sequences, 5.5% to 7% detected once. The data belong to a study of T-cell reconstitution after alpha-beta-depleted transplantation in children. Findings and limits, study-wide: Several hundred graft clones that had expanded were reportedly the source of alpha-beta T cells about two months after transplant.

Germline loops: CDR1 SNHLY, CDR2 FYNNEI. This CDR3 has 15 residues. Trimming took off 1 base at V and 5 bases at J, with 15 bases between the two ends. The sequenced sample was PBMCs, obtained before TCRalphabeta/CD19-depleted stem cell transplant. The chain uses TRBV2 and TRBJ2-7; either TRBD1 or TRBD2 may fit D (6 bases each). The sequence came from a boy aged 2 to 10 with acute lymphoblastic leukemia, due to receive a stem cell transplant. As DNA, the CDR3 is TGTGCCAGCAGTGAAGGACAGGAGGGGAGGAACGAGCAGTACTTC. This codes for CASSEGQEGRNEQYF.